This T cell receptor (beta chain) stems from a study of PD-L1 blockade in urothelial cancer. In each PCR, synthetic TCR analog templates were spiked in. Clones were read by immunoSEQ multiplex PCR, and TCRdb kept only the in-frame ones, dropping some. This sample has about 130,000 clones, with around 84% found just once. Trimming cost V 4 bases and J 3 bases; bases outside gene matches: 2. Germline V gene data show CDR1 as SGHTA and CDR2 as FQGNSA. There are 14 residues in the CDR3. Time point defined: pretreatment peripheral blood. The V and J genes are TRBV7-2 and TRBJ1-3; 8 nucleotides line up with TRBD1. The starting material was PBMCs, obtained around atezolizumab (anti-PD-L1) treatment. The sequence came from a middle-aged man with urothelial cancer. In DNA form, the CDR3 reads TGTGCCAGCAGCTCAGGACAGGGTGGAAACACCATATATTTT. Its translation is CASSSGQGGNTIYF.